This TCR beta chain was retrieved from a study of T cells in Graves' hyperthyroidism and ophthalmopathy. Background on the study: Before treatment of any kind, peripheral blood was taken at initial diagnosis.

Template material for amplifying TCR beta CDR3 regions consisted of RNA transcripts. The primer set for the first-round RT-PCR of the TCR CDR3 was HTBI. TCRdb reanalysed the multiplex PCR reads using MiXCR and keeps one entry per CDR3 protein. The sample has approximately 600,000 distinct CDR3 sequences, about a fifth seen once. Out of over 7.5 ml of fresh peripheral blood came the PBMCs. Sample: blood. This TCR derives from a man aged 25-45 years with Graves' ophthalmopathy.

CDR3 sequence: CASSSYFQSTDTQYF. CDR3 coding DNA: TGTGCCAGCAGCTCCTACTTCCAAAGCACAGATACGCAGTATTTT. The chain uses TRBV7-2 and TRBJ2-3; the D is unclear. The CDR3 is made up of 15 amino acids. Germline loops: CDR1 SGHTA, CDR2 FQGNSA. V lost 4 bases and J lost 0, with 11 bases in between.